The rows below give T cell receptor beta chains drawn from one sample of a study of tumor-infiltrating lymphocytes in oesophageal squamous cell carcinoma. TCRdb used MiXCR to reprocess the PCR reads, holding one entry per CDR3 protein. The table has approximately 12,000 distinct CDR3 sequences, over 50% seen once; the top ten hold roughly 30%. Sample: esophageal tumor tissue. The receptors were sampled from a male donor with esophageal squamous cell carcinoma. Each CDR3 is given with its conserved first and last residue. Each record gives: V gene, D gene, CDR3 length, J gene, clone size, CDR3 protein, CDR3 DNA. A D gene is named only where the DNA matches it firmly. Clone size, where shown, is once, few, many, or a class for clones that have expanded.

v_gene: TRBV2; d_gene: TRBD1; len: 15; j_gene: TRBJ2-3; abundance: -; CDR3aa: CASSEVGQITDTQYF; CDR3nt: TGTGCCAGCAGTGAAGTGGGACAGATCACAGATACGCAGTATTTT
v_gene: TRBV6-1; d_gene: -; len: 20; j_gene: TRBJ2-6; abundance: -; CDR3aa: CASMTTHLVLGGSGANVLTF; CDR3nt: TGTGCCAGCATGACCACGCATTTGGTCCTAGGGGGCTCTGGGGCCAACGTCCTGACTTTC
v_gene: TRBV6-1; d_gene: -; len: 14; j_gene: TRBJ2-7; abundance: -; CDR3aa: CASSEPNTAYEQYF; CDR3nt: TGTGCCAGCAGTGAACCGAACACGGCCTACGAGCAGTACTTC
v_gene: TRBV7-3; d_gene: TRBD1; len: 13; j_gene: TRBJ2-7; abundance: -; CDR3aa: CASSFDRGYEQYF; CDR3nt: TGTGCCAGCAGCTTCGACAGGGGCTACGAGCAGTACTTC
v_gene: TRBV7-6; d_gene: -; len: 14; j_gene: TRBJ2-1; abundance: few; CDR3aa: CASSLSSEWREQFF; CDR3nt: TGTGCCAGCAGCTTATCCTCGGAGTGGAGGGAGCAGTTCTTC
v_gene: TRBV7-2; d_gene: -; len: 12; j_gene: TRBJ2-4; abundance: -; CDR3aa: CASSLMYNIQYF; CDR3nt: TGTGCCAGCAGCTTAATGTACAACATTCAGTACTTC
v_gene: TRBV7-3; d_gene: -; len: 14; j_gene: TRBJ2-5; abundance: -; CDR3aa: CASSEGRHQETQYF; CDR3nt: TGTGCCAGCAGCGAAGGACGGCACCAAGAGACCCAGTACTTC
v_gene: TRBV27; d_gene: -; len: 15; j_gene: TRBJ1-3; abundance: many; CDR3aa: CASSLSGSSGNTIYF; CDR3nt: TGTGCCAGCAGTTTATCGGGCAGCTCTGGAAACACCATATATTTT
v_gene: TRBV7-2; d_gene: -; len: 14; j_gene: TRBJ1-5; abundance: few; CDR3aa: CASSLVWGNQPQHF; CDR3nt: TGTGCCAGCAGCTTAGTGTGGGGCAATCAGCCCCAGCATTTT
v_gene: TRBV7-6; d_gene: -; len: 14; j_gene: TRBJ1-1; abundance: -; CDR3aa: CASSLTGSHTEAFF; CDR3nt: TGTGCCAGCAGCTTAACGGGGTCTCACACTGAAGCTTTCTTT
v_gene: TRBV7-3; d_gene: -; len: 14; j_gene: TRBJ2-2; abundance: -; CDR3aa: CASSFTQNTGELFF; CDR3nt: TGTGCCAGCAGCTTCACACAGAACACCGGGGAGCTGTTTTTT
v_gene: TRBV5-6; d_gene: -; len: 11; j_gene: TRBJ2-1; abundance: -; CDR3aa: CASTLDYEQFF; CDR3nt: TGTGCCAGCACCCTAGACTATGAGCAGTTCTTC
v_gene: TRBV7-6; d_gene: -; len: 14; j_gene: TRBJ2-2; abundance: -; CDR3aa: CASSLAGYTGELFF; CDR3nt: TGTGCCAGCAGCTTAGCAGGGTACACCGGGGAGCTGTTTTTT
v_gene: TRBV11-2; d_gene: -; len: 15; j_gene: TRBJ1-2; abundance: once; CDR3aa: CASSLDGGANYGYTF; CDR3nt: TGTGCCAGCAGCTTAGACGGGGGGGCTAATTATGGCTACACCTTC
v_gene: TRBV6-2/TRBV6-3; d_gene: -; len: 16; j_gene: TRBJ2-7; abundance: -; CDR3aa: CASSEGWGGSSYEQYF; CDR3nt: TGTGCCAGCAGTGAAGGTTGGGGGGGCTCCTCCTACGAGCAGTACTTC
v_gene: TRBV7-2; d_gene: TRBD2; len: 18; j_gene: TRBJ2-1; abundance: -; CDR3aa: CASSSSLAGGSGYNEQFF; CDR3nt: TGTGCCAGCAGCTCATCGTTAGCGGGAGGGAGTGGCTACAATGAGCAGTTCTTC
v_gene: TRBV7-7; d_gene: TRBD2; len: 16; j_gene: TRBJ2-1; abundance: few; CDR3aa: CASSYSIAGGYNEQFF; CDR3nt: TGTGCTAGCAGCTATTCAATAGCGGGGGGATACAATGAGCAGTTCTTC
v_gene: TRBV7-8; d_gene: TRBD1; len: 19; j_gene: TRBJ1-2; abundance: -; CDR3aa: CASSLLAGTGGRANYGYTF; CDR3nt: TGTGCCAGCAGCTTATTAGCTGGGACAGGGGGCCGAGCTAACTATGGCTACACCTTC
v_gene: TRBV10-3; d_gene: -; len: 14; j_gene: TRBJ2-3; abundance: -; CDR3aa: CAISESASTDTQYF; CDR3nt: TGTGCCATCAGTGAGTCGGCAAGCACAGATACGCAGTATTTT
v_gene: TRBV28; d_gene: -; len: 14; j_gene: TRBJ2-5; abundance: medium-sized; CDR3aa: CASSLSGGGRGQYF; CDR3nt: TGTGCCAGCAGTTTATCAGGGGGAGGTAGGGGCCAGTACTTC
v_gene: TRBV7-2; d_gene: -; len: 15; j_gene: TRBJ1-5; abundance: -; CDR3aa: CASSRDSLSGQPQHF; CDR3nt: TGTGCCAGCTCCAGGGATTCCTTAAGTGGTCAGCCCCAGCATTTT
v_gene: TRBV7-3; d_gene: TRBD2; len: 18; j_gene: TRBJ2-1; abundance: -; CDR3aa: CASSQKAAGGPISNEQFF; CDR3nt: TGTGCCAGCAGCCAAAAGGCAGCGGGGGGGCCTATCTCCAATGAGCAGTTCTTC
v_gene: TRBV7-4; d_gene: -; len: 13; j_gene: TRBJ1-1; abundance: -; CDR3aa: CASSFRGRTEAFF; CDR3nt: TGTGCCAGCAGCTTTCGGGGACGGACTGAAGCTTTCTTT
v_gene: TRBV6-1; d_gene: -; len: 14; j_gene: TRBJ2-5; abundance: -; CDR3aa: CASTRDRVQETQYF; CDR3nt: TGTGCCAGCACCCGAGACAGAGTCCAAGAGACCCAGTACTTC
v_gene: TRBV6-8; d_gene: TRBD2; len: 15; j_gene: TRBJ2-7; abundance: once; CDR3aa: CASSPAGEGYNEQYF; CDR3nt: TGTGCCAGCAGTCCCGCGGGAGAAGGTTACAATGAGCAGTACTTC
v_gene: TRBV6-5; d_gene: -; len: 13; j_gene: TRBJ2-3; abundance: once; CDR3aa: CASSDRSSDTQYF; CDR3nt: TGTGCCAGCAGTGATCGGAGTTCAGATACGCAGTATTTT
v_gene: TRBV11-2; d_gene: TRBD1; len: 15; j_gene: TRBJ2-4; abundance: -; CDR3aa: CASSLDRGYTYEQYF; CDR3nt: TGTGCCAGCAGCTTAGACAGGGGGTACACCTACGAGCAGTACTTT
v_gene: TRBV2; d_gene: -; len: 15; j_gene: TRBJ2-2; abundance: -; CDR3aa: CASRVDAANTGELFF; CDR3nt: TGTGCCAGCAGGGTGGACGCAGCGAACACCGGGGAGCTGTTTTTT
v_gene: TRBV27; d_gene: TRBD2; len: 16; j_gene: TRBJ2-1; abundance: -; CDR3aa: CASSSPGAGGDNEQFF; CDR3nt: TGTGCCAGCAGTTCCCCGGGCGCGGGAGGGGACAATGAGCAGTTCTTC
v_gene: TRBV6-1; d_gene: -; len: 16; j_gene: TRBJ2-3; abundance: -; CDR3aa: CASSEVRARGADTQYF; CDR3nt: TGTGCCAGCAGTGAAGTAAGAGCGAGAGGTGCAGATACGCAGTATTTT
v_gene: TRBV7-2; d_gene: TRBD1; len: 15; j_gene: TRBJ1-2; abundance: -; CDR3aa: CASSLGTGGIYGYTF; CDR3nt: TGTGCCAGCAGCTTAGGAACAGGGGGCATCTATGGCTACACCTTC
v_gene: TRBV6-1; d_gene: -; len: 13; j_gene: TRBJ1-5; abundance: -; CDR3aa: CASSERTSISQPF; CDR3nt: TGTGCCAGCAGTGAAAGGACTTCAATATCCCAGCCTTTT
v_gene: TRBV5-4; d_gene: TRBD2; len: 15; j_gene: TRBJ2-3; abundance: many; CDR3aa: CASSLGAGATDTQYF; CDR3nt: TGTGCCAGCAGCTTGGGGGCGGGAGCCACAGATACGCAGTATTTT
v_gene: TRBV12-3/TRBV12-4; d_gene: -; len: 15; j_gene: TRBJ1-3; abundance: many; CDR3aa: CASSLEVALGNTIYF; CDR3nt: TGTGCCAGCAGTTTAGAGGTGGCCCTGGGAAACACCATATATTTT
v_gene: TRBV7-2; d_gene: -; len: 15; j_gene: TRBJ2-3; abundance: few; CDR3aa: CASSLGQVDTDTQYF; CDR3nt: TGTGCCAGCAGCTTAGGTCAGGTGGACACAGATACGCAGTATTTT
v_gene: TRBV11-2; d_gene: -; len: 14; j_gene: TRBJ2-4; abundance: -; CDR3aa: CASSSLDREGVGFF; CDR3nt: TGTGCCAGCAGCTCTTTGGACAGGGAGGGGGTTGGATTCTTC
v_gene: TRBV5-8; d_gene: -; len: 16; j_gene: TRBJ2-7; abundance: many; CDR3aa: CASSLVLRQGFGEQYF; CDR3nt: TGTGCCAGCAGCTTGGTTCTTCGGCAGGGCTTTGGGGAGCAGTACTTC
v_gene: TRBV7-2; d_gene: -; len: 13; j_gene: TRBJ2-3; abundance: few; CDR3aa: CASSLGTGDTQYF; CDR3nt: TGTGCCAGCAGCTTAGGAACTGGAGATACGCAGTATTTT
v_gene: TRBV12-3/TRBV12-4; d_gene: TRBD1; len: 15; j_gene: TRBJ2-7; abundance: once; CDR3aa: CASRGQGNSYNEQYF; CDR3nt: TGTGCCAGCAGAGGACAGGGGAATTCCTACAATGAGCAGTACTTC